These 31 T cell receptor beta chains originate from one sample sequenced in a study of blood T cell repertoires in COVID-19. TCRdb's table, derived via immunoSEQ multiplex PCR, lists solely in-frame clones and lacks some. The sample holds 60,000 to 70,000 clones, less than 85% seen once. Material for sequencing was peripheral blood. These TCRs come from a man in his 60s with acute or convalescent COVID-19.

The V and J genes are TRBV25-1 and TRBJ2-1; 10 bases match TRBD2. The CDR3 runs 14 residues. Losses at the gene ends were 7 bases for V and 6 bases for J; bases not matched to a gene: 6. The germline V gene has CDR1 MGHDK and CDR2 SYGVNS. Here the CDR3 DNA reads TGTGCCAGCACCTCGGGACTAGCGCCCAATGAGCAGTTCTTC. This translates into CASTSGLAPNEQFF.

The rearrangement joins TRBV19 to TRBJ1-5, with D unresolved. The CDR3 spans 15 residues. Germline values: CDR1 LNHDA, CDR2 SQIVND (reference sequence). V lost 6 bases, J lost 1 base, and 13 bases lay in between. As DNA, the CDR3 is TGTGCCAGTAGCCCGGGTACCATGAGCAATCAGCCCCAGCATTTT. Translation: CASSPGTMSNQPQHF.

The chain combines TRBV2 with TRBJ1-1; D is uncertain. CDR3 length: 12 amino acids. Germline values: CDR1 SNHLY, CDR2 FYNNEI. Deletions cut 5 bases from V and 4 bases from J, with 8 bases between. This CDR3 is CASSLEGTEAFF. The CDR3, as DNA: TGTGCCAGCAGTTTGGAGGGCACTGAAGCTTTCTTT.

V and J are TRBV19 and TRBJ2-2, with a weak D call TRBD1 (6 bases). The germline CDR1 and CDR2 sequences are LNHDA and SQIVND (reference sequence). Trimming pared 11 bases from V and 0 bases from J, leaving 16 bases between. This CDR3 has 15 residues. The CDR3 DNA reads as TGTGCCTCATCCCCCGGGACAACGAACACCGGGGAGCTGTTTTTT. Amino acids: CASSPGTTNTGELFF.

The CDR3 loop reads CAISERTGEGTEAFF. The CDR3 bases are TGTGCCATCAGTGAGAGGACAGGGGAGGGCACTGAAGCTTTCTTT. V usage is TRBV10-3 and J usage is TRBJ1-1, with 9 bases aligning to TRBD1. V was clipped by 2 bases and J by 4 bases; unmatched bases: 5. In germline, CDR1 is ENHRY, CDR2 SYGVKD. There are 15 residues in the CDR3.

This clone was seen a few times. This sequence joins TRBV2 and TRBJ2-3; 10 positions agree with TRBD1. The CDR3 spans 13 residues. CDR1 SNHLY and CDR2 FYNNEI come from the germline V gene. The V and J ends lost 11 bases and 3 bases, in that order; junction bases with no gene match: 5. As DNA, the CDR3 is TGTGCCGGACAGGGGGGTTTTACAGATACGCAGTATTTT. Translation: CAGQGGFTDTQYF. The entire variable domain, with the rest obtained from reference TRBV2 and TRBJ2-3, is as follows: EPEVTQTPSHQVTQMGQEVILRCVPISNHLYFYWYRQILGQKVEFLVSFYNNEISEKSEIFDDQFSVERPDGSNFTLKIRSTKLEDSAMYFCAGQGGFTDTQYFGPGTRLTVL.

The chain links TRBV6-2 or TRBV6-3 to TRBJ1-2, with D possibly matching TRBD1 (6 bases). Germline V gene sequence: CDR1 MNHEY, CDR2 SVGEGT. V lost 1 base to trimming and J lost 7 bases, with 10 bases between them. CDR3 size: 13 residues. CDR3 residues: CASSYLQGSGYTF. CDR3 nucleotides: TGTGCCAGCAGTTACTTACAGGGAAGTGGCTACACCTTC.

V is TRBV19 and J is TRBJ1-6; tentative D call: TRBD1 (6 bases). Germline values: CDR1 LNHDA, CDR2 SQIVND (reference sequence). The length of the CDR3 is 20 residues. V was trimmed by 3 bases and J by 7 bases, leaving 28 bases between them. The CDR3 protein is CASSIPRHQGGSTRNSPLHF. For the CDR3, the DNA is TGTGCCAGTAGTATCCCGAGGCACCAAGGGGGATCAACGAGAAATTCACCCCTCCACTTT. The whole variable domain, remainder taken from reference TRBV19 and TRBJ1-6, is DGGITQSPKYLFRKEGQNVTLSCEQNLNHDAMYWYRQDPGQGLRLIYYSQIVNDFQKGDIAEGYSVSREKKESFPLTVTSAQKNPTAFYLCASSIPRHQGGSTRNSPLHFGNGTRLTVT.

The CDR3 bases are TGTGCCAGTAGTCCCAACAGACAGCTTGGGGCTGAAGCTTTCTTT. Protein: CASSPNRQLGAEAFF. The chain has TRBV19 and TRBJ1-1, with TRBD1 as a possible D gene (5 bases). The germline gives CDR1 LNHDA, CDR2 SQIVND (reference sequence). V lost 5 bases, J lost 6 bases, and 19 bases lay in between. The CDR3 totals 15 residues.

The rearrangement joins TRBV5-1 to TRBJ1-2; D not resolved. The V end lost 2 bases, the J end lost 7 bases, and 15 bases lay between the germline ends. This CDR3 has 14 amino acids. Per germline, CDR1 SGHRS and CDR2 YFSETQ. CDR3 protein: CASSFNSPYAGYTF. In DNA, the CDR3 is TGCGCCAGCAGCTTTAACAGCCCTTACGCTGGCTACACCTTC.

The chain combines TRBV7-2 with TRBJ1-2; D call uncertain. V was pared by 5 bases and J by 8 bases, with 12 bases between. Germline V CDR1 and CDR2: SGHTA, FQGNSA. This CDR3 is built from 12 residues. The CDR3 is CASSPGSRGYTF. In nucleotides, the CDR3 is TGTGCCAGCAGCCCCGGGTCTAGGGGCTACACCTTC.

V is TRBV4-3 and J is TRBJ2-7; a possible D gene is TRBD2 (7 bases). Germline values: CDR1 LGHNA, CDR2 YSLEER. V lost 0 bases to trimming and J lost 2 bases, with 11 bases between them. The CDR3 consists of 15 residues. The CDR3 bases are TGCGCCAGCAGCCAAGATGGGGGGGCGACCTACGAGCAGTACTTC. It specifies CASSQDGGATYEQYF.

This rearrangement joins TRBV5-1 to TRBJ1-5; D ambiguous. The V end lost 0 bases, the J end lost 6 bases, and 7 bases lay between the germline ends. The germline gives CDR1 SGHRS, CDR2 YFSETQ. The CDR3 contains 13 residues. The CDR3 nucleotides read TGCGCCAGCAGCTTGGTTCCGGGTCAGCCCCAGCATTTT. It yields the protein CASSLVPGQPQHF.

The count of this clone is one. The J gene is TRBJ2-2, the V gene TRBV6-4; 9 nucleotides line up with TRBD2. Germline trimming cut 0 bases from V and 5 bases from J; bases unmatched to any gene: 4. Per the germline V gene, CDR1 is MRHNA and CDR2 is SNTAGT. This CDR3 is built from 16 residues. The CDR3 here is CASSDSERGDTGELFF. The CDR3 DNA reads as TGTGCCAGCAGTGACTCTGAGCGGGGGGATACCGGGGAGCTGTTTTTT.

This chain uses TRBV5-6 with TRBJ2-3; D remains ambiguous. The CDR3 runs 16 residues. The germline V gene has CDR1 SGHDT and CDR2 YYEEEE. V was clipped by 1 base and J by 0 bases, with 12 bases between them. The CDR3 here is CASSLFPATSTDTQYF. The CDR3 coding sequence is TGTGCCAGCAGCTTGTTTCCGGCGACTAGCACAGATACGCAGTATTTT.

Written as DNA, the CDR3 is TGTGCCAGCACCCCGGGACAGTCTAGCATTACAGATACGCAGTATTTT. Protein: CASTPGQSSITDTQYF. The chain joins TRBV5-8 to TRBJ2-3; 7 bases align to TRBD1. The CDR3 has 16 amino acids. CDR1 SGHTS and CDR2 YDEGEE come from the germline V gene. Trimming at V came to 6 bases and at J to 3 bases, leaving 13 bases not matched to a gene.

The chain joins TRBV30 to TRBJ1-1, with unresolved D. The CDR3 is 13 amino acids. The V end was cut by 3 bases, the J end by 0 bases, with 8 bases between. Germline V gene data show CDR1 as GTSNPN and CDR2 as SVGIG (reference sequence). CDR3 amino acids: CAWREGLNTEAFF. In nucleotides, the CDR3 is TGTGCCTGGAGAGAGGGTTTGAACACTGAAGCTTTCTTT.

The V and J genes are TRBV5-1 and TRBJ1-5, with 10 positions matching TRBD1. Germline lookup yields CDR1 SGHRS and CDR2 YFSETQ. The CDR3 length is 15 residues. V gave up 5 bases and J gave up 7 bases; unmatched junction bases: 9. CDR3 DNA: TGCGCCAGCAGGCCCGGGACAGGGGAAGGCCAGCCCCAGCATTTT. This codes for CASRPGTGEGQPQHF.

The gene calls are TRBV5-4 and TRBJ2-5; D might be TRBD1 (5 bases). V was cut by 6 bases and J by 1 base, with 19 bases left in between. This CDR3 comprises 16 residues. Germline assignment: CDR1 SGHNT and CDR2 YYREEE (reference sequence). CDR3 nucleotides: TGTGCCAGCACTCAAGGGCAGGGTAGGTCCCAAGAGACCCAGTACTTC. This codes for CASTQGQGRSQETQYF. The whole variable domain, filled in from reference TRBV5-4 and TRBJ2-5, reads ETGVTQSPTHLIKTRGQQVTLRCSSQSGHNTVSWYQQALGQGPQFIFQYYREEENGRGNFPPRFSGLQFPNYSSELNVNALELDDSALYLCASTQGQGRSQETQYFGPGTRLLVL.

The chain couples TRBV7-2 to TRBJ1-1; 10 bases match TRBD1. Germline lookup yields CDR1 SGHTA and CDR2 FQGNSA. The CDR3 consists of 14 residues. V shed 1 base and J 4 bases; nucleotides not matched to a gene: 0. CDR3 bases: TGTGCCAGCAGCTTAGGGGACAGGGGCACTGAAGCTTTCTTT. Translated: CASSLGDRGTEAFF.

The rearrangement links TRBV25-1 to TRBJ1-2; the match to TRBD1 covers 8 bases. The V gene end was trimmed by 2 bases and the J gene end by 4 bases; junction bases not matched to a gene: 6. The germline CDR1 and CDR2 sequences are MGHDK and SYGVNS. The CDR3 runs to 15 residues. The CDR3 protein is CASSEAAGGPYGYTF. For the CDR3, the DNA is TGTGCCAGCAGTGAAGCGGCAGGGGGCCCCTATGGCTACACCTTC.

V and J are TRBV24-1 and TRBJ2-2; 10 bases match TRBD1. The germline V gene has CDR1 KGHDR and CDR2 SFDVKD. After removal of 3 bases from V and 10 bases from J, the junction contained 10 bases not matched to a gene. The CDR3 runs to 16 residues. The chain's CDR3 is CATSDSHRDRGEELFF. The DNA for the CDR3 is TGTGCCACCAGTGATAGCCACCGGGACAGGGGCGAGGAGCTGTTTTTT.

The rearrangement links TRBV5-6 to TRBJ2-3; 10 bases line up with TRBD2. The CDR3 is 15 residues long. The J segment lost 2 bases and the V segment lost 2 bases, leaving 2 bases of the junction unmatched. The V gene's germline CDR1 is SGHDT and CDR2 YYEEEE. In DNA, the CDR3 is TGTGCCAGCAGCTTAGCGGGGGGGCTCACAGATACGCAGTATTTT. Translating gives CASSLAGGLTDTQYF. Combining the CDR3 with reference TRBV5-6 and TRBJ2-3 gives the whole variable domain DAGVTQSPTHLIKTRGQQVTLRCSPKSGHDTVSWYQQALGQGPQFIFQYYEEEERQRGNFPDRFSGHQFPNYSSELNVNALLLGDSALYLCASSLAGGLTDTQYFGPGTRLTVL.

V usage is TRBV6-5 and J usage is TRBJ2-2; perhaps TRBD2 as D (5 bases). The CDR3 has 16 amino acids. Germline V gives CDR1 MNHEY, CDR2 SVGAGI. The V gene lost 4 bases and the J gene lost 3 bases, with 15 bases spanning the gap. In DNA form, the CDR3 reads TGTGCCAGCAGTTTTTTCGGGCGGGCGGACACCGGGGAGCTGTTTTTT. Residues: CASSFFGRADTGELFF.

This chain joins TRBV7-9 and TRBJ1-1; 9 nucleotides match TRBD1. Germline CDR1 and CDR2: SEHNR and FQNEAQ (reference sequence). The CDR3 totals 13 residues. Unmatched junction bases numbered 6, after V lost 5 bases and J lost 8 bases. CDR3 sequence: CASSGRTGEEAFF. CDR3 bases: TGTGCCAGCAGCGGCCGGACAGGGGAAGAAGCTTTCTTT.

The V and J genes are TRBV5-4 and TRBJ1-3; maybe TRBD1 (6 bases). Trimming removed 1 base at V and 0 bases at J, with 11 bases between. The CDR3 runs to 16 residues. Germline V gene lookup returns CDR1 SGHNT and CDR2 YYREEE (reference sequence). This CDR3 reads CASSLFTGYSGNTIYF. The DNA of the CDR3 is TGTGCCAGCAGCTTGTTCACAGGGTACTCTGGAAACACCATATATTTT.

V gene TRBV5-1 combines with J gene TRBJ1-4; possible D gene TRBD1, 6 bases. CDR3 length: 15 residues. From germline, CDR1 is SGHRS and CDR2 YFSETQ. Trimming left V 4 bases short and J 4 bases short, with 14 bases between. CDR3 in amino acids: CASSPTGFNNEKLFF. For the CDR3, the DNA is TGCGCCAGCAGCCCTACAGGGTTTAATAATGAAAAACTGTTTTTT.

V is TRBV11-2 and J is TRBJ2-1; D remains unclear. Germline V CDR1 and CDR2: SGHAT, FQNNGV. The CDR3 is made up of 12 amino acids. Trimming removed 6 bases from V and 7 bases from J, with 10 bases in between. CDR3 residues: CASSLSDNEQFF. Written as DNA, the CDR3 is TGTGCCAGCAGTCTCAGTGATAATGAGCAGTTCTTC.

This sequence joins TRBV4-3 and TRBJ1-2; D unresolved. Germline V gene sequence: CDR1 LGHNA, CDR2 YSLEER. The CDR3 totals 15 residues. V shed 1 base and J shed 8 bases, with 17 bases lying between them. This CDR3 is CASSQGASRDKGYTF. DNA for the CDR3: TGCGCCAGCAGCCAAGGGGCCTCCCGTGATAAAGGCTACACCTTC.

CDR3 nucleotide sequence: TGTGCCAGCAGTGTTGGGGGCCAACGGGCTTTCTTT. This translates into CASSVGGQRAFF. The V and J genes are TRBV2 and TRBJ1-1, with D perhaps matching TRBD1 (6 bases). V was cut by 4 bases and J by 11 bases, with 14 bases left in between. The CDR3 consists of 12 residues. CDR1 is SNHLY, CDR2 FYNNEI, per germline.

V is TRBV6-1 and J is TRBJ1-5; D is undetermined. Germline V gives CDR1 MNHNS, CDR2 SASEGT. The CDR3 runs to 14 residues. The germline V and J ends were trimmed by 3 bases and 7 bases, with 13 bases remaining between them. This CDR3 reads CASSESKRSQPQHF. The CDR3 nucleotides are TGTGCCAGCAGTGAGTCGAAGAGAAGCCAGCCCCAGCATTTT.